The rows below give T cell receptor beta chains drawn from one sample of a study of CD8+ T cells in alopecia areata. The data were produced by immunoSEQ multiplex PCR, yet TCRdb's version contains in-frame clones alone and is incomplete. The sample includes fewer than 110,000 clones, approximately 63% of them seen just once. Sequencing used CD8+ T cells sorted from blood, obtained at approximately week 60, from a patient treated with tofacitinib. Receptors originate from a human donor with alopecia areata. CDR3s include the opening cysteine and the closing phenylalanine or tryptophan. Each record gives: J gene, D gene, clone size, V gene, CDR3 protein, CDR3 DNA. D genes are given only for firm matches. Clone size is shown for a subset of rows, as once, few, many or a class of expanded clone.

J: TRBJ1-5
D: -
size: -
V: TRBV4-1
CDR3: CASSQDRDGQPQHF
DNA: TGCGCCAGCAGCCAGGACAGAGACGGTCAGCCCCAGCATTTT

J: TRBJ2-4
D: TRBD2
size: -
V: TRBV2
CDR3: CASRLTSGGSKNIQYF
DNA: TGTGCCAGCAGATTAACTAGCGGGGGCTCCAAAAACATTCAGTACTTC

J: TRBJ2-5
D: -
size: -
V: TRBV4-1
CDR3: CASSQVPGQQGTQYF
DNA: TGCGCCAGCAGCCAAGTCCCGGGGCAGCAGGGGACCCAGTACTTC

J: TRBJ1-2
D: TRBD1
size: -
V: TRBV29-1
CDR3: CSVERQGNGYTF
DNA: TGCAGCGTTGAAAGACAGGGAAATGGCTACACCTTC

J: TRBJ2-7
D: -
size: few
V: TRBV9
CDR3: CASSVGVAYEQYF
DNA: TGTGCCAGCAGCGTAGGGGTCGCCTACGAGCAGTACTTC

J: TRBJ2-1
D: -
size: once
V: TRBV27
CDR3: CASSHVQGPLAYNEQFF
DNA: TGTGCCAGCAGTCACGTCCAGGGCCCCCTTGCCTACAATGAGCAGTTCTTC

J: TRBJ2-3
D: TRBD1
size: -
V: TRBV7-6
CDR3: CASSYRGPSGTDTQYF
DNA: TGTGCCAGCAGCTACAGGGGCCCCTCCGGCACAGATACGCAGTATTTT

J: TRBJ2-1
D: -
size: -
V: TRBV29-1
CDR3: CSVGLPRSVQDSKNNEQFF
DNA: TGCAGCGTTGGACTACCCCGATCGGTGCAGGACAGCAAGAACAATGAGCAGTTCTTC

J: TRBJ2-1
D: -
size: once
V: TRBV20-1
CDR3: CSAEEYNEQFF
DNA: TGCAGTGCTGAGGAGTACAATGAGCAGTTCTTC

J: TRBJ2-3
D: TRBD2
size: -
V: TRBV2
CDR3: CASRPRGGQDTQYF
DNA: TGTGCCAGCAGACCCCGGGGGGGTCAGGATACGCAGTATTTT

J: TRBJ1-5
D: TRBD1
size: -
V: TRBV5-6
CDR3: CASSLGTGGNQPQHF
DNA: TGTGCCAGCAGCCTAGGGACAGGGGGCAATCAGCCCCAGCATTTT

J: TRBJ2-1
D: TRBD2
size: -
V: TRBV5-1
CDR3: CASSFSASGASSYNEQFF
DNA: TGCGCCAGCAGCTTTTCAGCTAGCGGGGCGAGCTCCTACAATGAGCAGTTCTTC

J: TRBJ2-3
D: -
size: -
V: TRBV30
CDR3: CAWSAPPQGMSTDTQYF
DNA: TGTGCCTGGAGTGCCCCTCCCCAGGGGATGAGCACAGATACGCAGTATTTT

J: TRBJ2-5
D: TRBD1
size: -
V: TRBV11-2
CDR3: CASSLGRTGRNQETQYF
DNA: TGTGCCAGCAGCTTAGGGAGGACAGGGAGAAACCAAGAGACCCAGTACTTC

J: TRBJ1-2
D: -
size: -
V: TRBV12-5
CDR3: CASGTGTPNYGYTF
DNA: TGTGCTAGTGGTACCGGGACACCCAACTATGGCTACACCTTC

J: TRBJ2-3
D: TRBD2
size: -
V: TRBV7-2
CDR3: CASSLSASGGRTDTQYF
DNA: TGTGCCAGCAGCTTATCTGCTAGCGGGGGGCGCACAGATACGCAGTATTTT

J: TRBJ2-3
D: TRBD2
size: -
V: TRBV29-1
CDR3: CSVASGGVTDTQYF
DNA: TGCAGCGTTGCTAGCGGGGGAGTCACAGATACGCAGTATTTT

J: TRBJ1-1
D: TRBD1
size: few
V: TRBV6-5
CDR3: CASRYQQGWNTEAFF
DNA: TGTGCCAGCAGATACCAACAGGGGTGGAACACTGAAGCTTTCTTT

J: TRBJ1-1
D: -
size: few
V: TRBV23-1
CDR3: CARKGNTDTEAFF
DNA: TGCGCCAGAAAAGGGAACACTGACACTGAAGCTTTCTTT

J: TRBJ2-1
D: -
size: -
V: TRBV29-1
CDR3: CSVVGGEGTEQFF
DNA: TGCAGCGTTGTAGGGGGAGAGGGGACTGAGCAGTTCTTC

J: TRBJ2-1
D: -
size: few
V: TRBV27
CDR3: CASGTREQFF
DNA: TGTGCCAGCGGTACCAGGGAGCAGTTCTTC

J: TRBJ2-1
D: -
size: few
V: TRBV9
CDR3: CASRKGRGEWNEQFF
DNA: TGTGCCAGTCGAAAGGGCCGGGGAGAATGGAATGAGCAGTTCTTC

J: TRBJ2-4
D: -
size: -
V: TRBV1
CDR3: CTSKPYRGGINIQYF
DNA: TGCACCAGCAAGCCCTACAGGGGCGGGATAAACATTCAGTACTTC

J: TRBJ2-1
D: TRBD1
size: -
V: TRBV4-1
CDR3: CASSQDRDRGPYNEQFF
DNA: TGCGCCAGCAGCCAAGACCGGGACAGGGGGCCCTACAATGAGCAGTTCTTC

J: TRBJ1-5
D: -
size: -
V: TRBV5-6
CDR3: CASSFGRGGQPQHF
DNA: TGTGCCAGCAGCTTTGGTAGGGGAGGGCAGCCCCAGCATTTT

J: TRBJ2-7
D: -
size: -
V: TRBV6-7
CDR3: CASSYSRDRKELLSYEQYF
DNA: TGTGCCAGCAGTTACTCCCGCGACAGGAAGGAGTTACTCTCCTACGAGCAGTACTTC

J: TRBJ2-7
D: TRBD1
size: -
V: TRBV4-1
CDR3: CASSDPGQGAHEQYF
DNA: TGCGCCAGCAGTGATCCGGGACAGGGGGCCCACGAGCAGTACTTC

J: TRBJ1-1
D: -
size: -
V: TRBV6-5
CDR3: CASSYKQGLEAFF
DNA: TGTGCCAGCAGTTATAAACAGGGTTTAGAAGCTTTCTTT

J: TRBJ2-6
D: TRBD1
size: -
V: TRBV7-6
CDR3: CASSLGGTGTGANVLTF
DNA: TGTGCCAGCAGCTTAGGGGGGACAGGGACTGGGGCCAACGTCCTGACTTTC

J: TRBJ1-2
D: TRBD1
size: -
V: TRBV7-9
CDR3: CASSSGQVGYTF
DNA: TGTGCCAGCAGCTCTGGACAGGTTGGCTACACCTTC

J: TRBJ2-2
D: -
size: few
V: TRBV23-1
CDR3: CASSSHSFRIHTTVPYTGELFF
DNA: TGCGCCAGCAGCTCCCATAGCTTCCGTATCCACACGACAGTACCATACACCGGGGAGCTGTTTTTT

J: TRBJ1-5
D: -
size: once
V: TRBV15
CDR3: CATSRVEGGNQPQHF
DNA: TGTGCCACCAGCAGAGTAGAGGGTGGCAATCAGCCCCAGCATTTT

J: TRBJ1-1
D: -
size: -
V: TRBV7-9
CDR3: CASTTPPVEAFF
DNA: TGTGCCAGCACCACCCCCCCGGTTGAAGCTTTCTTT

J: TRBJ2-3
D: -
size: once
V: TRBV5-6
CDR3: CASSLGLGGDTQYF
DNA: TGTGCCAGCAGCTTGGGATTAGGGGGAGATACGCAGTATTTT

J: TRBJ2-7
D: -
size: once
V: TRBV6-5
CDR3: CAGGASYEQYF
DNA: TGTGCCGGGGGGGCCTCCTACGAGCAGTACTTC

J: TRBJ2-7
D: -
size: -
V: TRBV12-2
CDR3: CASRLNLVGWTGNFYEQYF
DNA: TGTGCAAGTCGCTTAAATTTAGTCGGTTGGACAGGGAATTTTTACGAGCAGTACTTC

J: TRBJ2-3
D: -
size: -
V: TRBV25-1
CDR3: CASSEGRSDTQYF
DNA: TGTGCCAGCAGTGAAGGGCGGTCAGATACGCAGTATTTT

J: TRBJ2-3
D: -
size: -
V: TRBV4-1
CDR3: CASSQDSVPGGTDTQYF
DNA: TGCGCCAGCAGCCAAGATAGTGTTCCGGGGGGCACAGATACGCAGTATTTT

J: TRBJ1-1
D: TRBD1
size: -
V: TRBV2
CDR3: CASRDRGLGTEAFF
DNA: TGTGCCAGCAGGGACAGGGGGCTCGGCACTGAAGCTTTCTTT

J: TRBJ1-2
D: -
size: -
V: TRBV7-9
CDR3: CASSLGQLGYTF
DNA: TGTGCCAGCAGCTTAGGACAGCTCGGCTACACCTTC

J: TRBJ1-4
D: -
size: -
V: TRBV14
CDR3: CASSPWQNEKLFF
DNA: TGTGCCAGCAGCCCGTGGCAGAACGAAAAACTGTTTTTT

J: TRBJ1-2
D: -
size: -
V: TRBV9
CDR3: CASSDPVFSGYTF
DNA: TGTGCCAGCAGCGACCCGGTGTTCTCTGGCTACACCTTC

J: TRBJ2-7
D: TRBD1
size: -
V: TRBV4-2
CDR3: CASSPNRQGPYEQYF
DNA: TGTGCCAGCAGCCCCAACCGACAGGGCCCCTACGAGCAGTACTTC

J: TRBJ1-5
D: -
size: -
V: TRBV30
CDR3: CAWSGDSNQPQHF
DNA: TGTGCCTGGAGTGGCGATAGCAATCAGCCCCAGCATTTT

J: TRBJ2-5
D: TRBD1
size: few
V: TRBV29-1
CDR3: CSVEDRVQETQYF
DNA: TGCAGCGTTGAGGACAGGGTCCAAGAGACCCAGTACTTC

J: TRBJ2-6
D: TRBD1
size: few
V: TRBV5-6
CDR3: CASSLEGAGGANVLTF
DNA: TGTGCCAGCAGCTTGGAGGGGGCTGGTGGGGCCAACGTCCTGACTTTC